The 32 T cell receptor beta chains given below trace back to one sample, sequenced in a study of vaccination and CD4 T cells after COVID-19. No antigen is known for these receptors. Sequencing of the DNA from cultured CD4+ T cells was carried out with the Oncomine TCR Beta short-read assay. TCRdb itself ran the PCR reads through MiXCR, one entry per CDR3 protein. Of roughly 15,000 distinct CDR3 sequences listed, around 52% are singletons. Treatment here: 10-day PBMC culture with coronavirus spike peptide pools or control peptides (ViraFEST assay). The sequenced sample consisted of CD4+ T cells from blood, cultured in vitro. All receptors come from a human donor who had recovered from COVID-19.

The rearrangement uses TRBV7-8 and TRBJ1-2; TRBD1 matches at 9 bases. CDR1 is SGHVS and CDR2 is FQNEAQ in the germline V gene. V was pared by 3 bases and J by 5 bases, with 4 bases of the junction left unmatched. The CDR3 has 14 residues. Here the CDR3 reads CASSFRDRAYGYTF. The CDR3 DNA reads TGTGCCAGCAGCTTCCGGGACAGGGCGTATGGCTACACCTTC.

The chain couples TRBV20-1 to TRBJ2-7; 16 bases are a match to TRBD2. CDR1 is DFQATT, CDR2 SNEGSKA, per germline (reference sequence). The CDR3 sequence is 17 residues long. The V gene end was trimmed by 6 bases and the J gene end by 4 bases; junction bases not matched to a gene: 12. CDR3 region: CSASRSEGLAGGYEQYF. The CDR3 nucleotides are TGCAGTGCCTCCAGAAGCGAGGGACTAGCGGGAGGGTACGAGCAGTACTTC.

The genes are TRBV4-1 and TRBJ2-1, with 7 bases matching TRBD2. CDR3 size: 16 residues. Germline CDR1 MGHRA, CDR2 YSYEKL. V lost 4 bases, J lost 3 bases, and 9 bases stayed unmatched. This CDR3 reads CASSRPTRDYYNEQFF. DNA for the CDR3: TGCGCCAGCAGCCGACCTACCCGGGACTACTACAATGAGCAGTTCTTC.

The chain is built from TRBV28 and TRBJ1-6, with 9 positions matching TRBD1. The CDR3 sequence is 16 residues long. From germline, CDR1 is MDHEN and CDR2 SYDVKM. Trimming at V came to 2 bases and at J to 9 bases, leaving 8 bases not matched to a gene. CDR3 region: CASSLSHRGRGSPLHF. The CDR3 nucleotides read TGTGCCAGCAGTTTAAGCCACAGGGGGCGAGGTTCACCCCTCCACTTT.

The chain recombines TRBV20-1 with TRBJ2-4; D may be TRBD1 (6 bases). V dropped 2 bases and J dropped 1 base, with 15 bases sitting between them. This CDR3 is built from 16 residues. CDR1 and CDR2 from the germline V gene are DFQATT and SNEGSKA (reference sequence). The CDR3 region is CSARPRQERAKNIQYF. The CDR3, as DNA: TGCAGTGCTAGACCACGACAGGAGAGGGCCAAAAACATTCAGTACTTC.

The CDR3 protein is CATHHSTDTQYF. The CDR3 DNA reads as TGCGCCACTCACCACAGCACAGATACGCAGTATTTT. This chain joins TRBV10-2 and TRBJ2-3, with unresolved D. Germline CDR1 is WSHSY and CDR2 is SAAADI. CDR3 size: 12 residues. Trimming took off 10 bases at V and 0 bases at J, with 8 bases between the two ends.

J is TRBJ2-5 and V is TRBV19; a possible D gene is TRBD1 (7 bases). Trimming cost V 6 bases and J 5 bases, with 13 bases left between them. Germline V gene sequence: CDR1 LNHDA, CDR2 SQIVND (reference sequence). The CDR3 loop spans 13 amino acids. CDR3 DNA sequence: TGTGCCAGTAGGACGGAGGGGGCGGAGACCCAGTACTTC. Its protein product is CASRTEGAETQYF.

The chain recombines TRBV27 with TRBJ1-5; D gene unclear. Germline loops: CDR1 MNHEY, CDR2 SMNVEV (reference sequence). CDR3 length: 12 amino acids. Trimming pared 11 bases from V and 0 bases from J, leaving 8 bases between. The CDR3 nucleotides are TGTGCCCTCAAGATTAGCAATCAGCCCCAGCATTTT. This encodes CALKISNQPQHF.

This clonotype was seen only a few times. The chain combines TRBV7-6 with TRBJ2-3; TRBD2 is a possible D gene (6 bases). The germline V and J ends were trimmed by 9 bases and 3 bases, with 16 bases remaining between them. This CDR3 has 14 residues. Per germline, CDR1 SGHVS and CDR2 FNYEAQ. CDR3 in amino acids: CASASGAVTDTQYF. The CDR3, as DNA: TGTGCCAGTGCCTCGGGAGCCGTTACAGATACGCAGTATTTT.

The CDR3 loop is CASSHHDGQQETQYF. The CDR3 DNA follows: TGTGCCAGCAGCCATCATGACGGACAGCAAGAGACCCAGTACTTC. V and J are TRBV7-9 and TRBJ2-5, with D possibly TRBD1 on 6 matching bases. Trimming stripped 5 bases from V and 2 bases from J, with 15 bases between. CDR1 is SEHNR, CDR2 FQNEAQ, per germline (reference sequence). The CDR3 runs 15 residues. Variable domain in full (rest from reference TRBV7-9 and TRBJ2-5): DTGVSQNPRHKITKRGQNVTFRCDPISEHNRLYWYRQTLGQGPEFLTYFQNEAQLEKSRLLSDRFSAERPKGSFSTLEIQRTEQGDSAMYLCASSHHDGQQETQYFGPGTRLLVL.

The CDR3 protein is CASSRRGQAAIYGYTF. The DNA for the CDR3 is TGCGCCAGCAGCCGGAGAGGACAGGCGGCTATCTATGGCTACACCTTC. This chain uses TRBV4-1 with TRBJ1-2, with 7 bases identical to TRBD1. The V gene's germline CDR1 is MGHRA and CDR2 YSYEKL. The CDR3 extends over 16 amino acids. J gave up 4 bases and V 4 bases, and 12 bases lay outside the gene matches.

There are a few counts of this clonotype. This rearrangement joins TRBV4-1 to TRBJ1-5; D remains ambiguous. CDR1 and CDR2 (germline): MGHRA, YSYEKL. The CDR3 is 16 residues long. V dropped 4 bases and J dropped 0 bases, with 13 bases sitting between them. The CDR3 spells CASSPGRTYSNQPQHF. DNA for the CDR3: TGCGCCAGCAGCCCCGGACGGACCTATAGCAATCAGCCCCAGCATTTT.

This chain connects TRBV7-2 to TRBJ2-5; possibly TRBD2 for D (6 bases). CDR1 SGHTA and CDR2 FQGNSA come from the germline V gene. This CDR3 spans 15 amino acids. Trimming stripped 3 bases from V and 5 bases from J, with 16 bases between. CDR3 sequence: CASSLFHRLEETQYF. For the CDR3, the DNA is TGTGCCAGCAGCTTGTTCCATAGACTAGAGGAGACCCAGTACTTC.

This clonotype was seen just once. J is TRBJ1-1 and V is TRBV5-5; 7 positions match TRBD1. Looked up from germline, CDR1 is SGHKS and CDR2 is YYEKEE (reference sequence). This CDR3 comprises 14 residues. J gave up 1 base and V 5 bases, and 5 bases lay outside the gene matches. CDR3 nucleotide sequence: TGTGCCAGCAGGCCGGGACAGCGGAACACTGAAGCTTTCTTT. Translated, it gives CASRPGQRNTEAFF.

The count of this clonotype is one. J is TRBJ1-1 and V is TRBV5-6, with TRBD1 matching over 8 bases. Unmatched junction bases numbered 21, after V lost 5 bases and J lost 0 bases. CDR1 is SGHDT, CDR2 YYEEEE, per germline. The CDR3 totals 20 residues. CDR3 sequence reads: CASSFQGAQIRRWMNTEAFF. CDR3 DNA sequence: TGTGCCAGCAGTTTTCAGGGGGCGCAGATCCGTCGGTGGATGAACACTGAAGCTTTCTTT.

The rearrangement joins TRBV12-3 or TRBV12-4 to TRBJ2-2; 10 bases are shared with TRBD2. V gave up 5 bases and J gave up 5 bases; unmatched junction bases: 8. The CDR3 has 16 residues. In nucleotides, the CDR3 is TGTGCCAGCAGTCCCTCTAGCGGGGGAGTGACCGGGGAGCTGTTTTTT. Translated: CASSPSSGGVTGELFF.

This chain uses TRBV28 with TRBJ1-1; possibly TRBD1 for D (5 bases). Trimming shortened V by 5 bases and J by 7 bases, and 14 bases separated the two germline ends. Germline V gene sequence: CDR1 MDHEN, CDR2 SYDVKM. This CDR3 has 13 residues. CDR3 loop: CASSLRPDNEAFF. For the CDR3, the DNA is TGTGCCAGCAGTCTTAGACCGGACAATGAAGCTTTCTTT.

This chain joins TRBV19 and TRBJ1-1; maybe TRBD1 (6 bases). The CDR3 loop spans 15 amino acids. The V and J ends lost 5 bases and 0 bases respectively, with 13 bases between them. Germline V gene data show CDR1 as LNHDA and CDR2 as SQIVND (reference sequence). The CDR3 here is CASSYREGLNTEAFF. The CDR3 bases are TGTGCCAGTAGTTACAGGGAGGGACTGAACACTGAAGCTTTCTTT.

The chain joins TRBV19 to TRBJ1-1; TRBD1 matches at 9 bases. The CDR3 extends over 17 amino acids. Germline CDR1 reads LNHDA; CDR2 reads SQIVND (reference sequence). J lost 0 bases, V lost 5 bases, and 10 bases had no gene match. CDR3 nucleotides: TGTGCCAGTAGTGTTACAGGGGGCCGTACGGTGAACACTGAAGCTTTCTTT. Residues: CASSVTGGRTVNTEAFF. Looking up the rest from reference TRBV19 and TRBJ1-1 gives the full variable domain: DGGITQSPKYLFRKEGQNVTLSCEQNLNHDAMYWYRQDPGQGLRLIYYSQIVNDFQKGDIAEGYSVSREKKESFPLTVTSAQKNPTAFYLCASSVTGGRTVNTEAFFGQGTRLTVV.

The V call is TRBV7-9, the J call TRBJ2-7; 13 bases are a match to TRBD2. The CDR3 loop spans 18 amino acids. Germline loops: CDR1 SEHNR, CDR2 FQNEAQ (reference sequence). J lost 4 bases, V lost 1 base, and 10 bases had no gene match. CDR3 region: CASSLDGVAGLAGYEQYF. CDR3 DNA sequence: TGTGCCAGCAGCTTAGATGGGGTAGCGGGACTAGCGGGGTACGAGCAGTACTTC.

This clonotype is labeled medium-sized. The V call is TRBV5-1, the J call TRBJ2-7; 8 nucleotides align to TRBD1. Germline V gives CDR1 SGHRS, CDR2 YFSETQ. CDR3 length: 15 amino acids. The J segment lost 2 bases and the V segment lost 1 base, leaving 5 bases of the junction unmatched. CDR3 sequence: CASSLFGTGPYEQYF. The CDR3 nucleotides read TGCGCCAGCAGCTTGTTCGGGACAGGACCCTACGAGCAGTACTTC.

The chain recombines TRBV20-1 with TRBJ2-7; 11 nucleotides line up with TRBD2. Trimming removed 6 bases from V and 2 bases from J; junction bases left unmatched: 3. Germline CDR1 DFQATT, CDR2 SNEGSKA (reference sequence). The CDR3 runs to 13 residues. The CDR3 loop is CSAELAGAYEQYF. CDR3 bases: TGCAGTGCGGAACTAGCGGGAGCCTACGAGCAGTACTTC.

The sample holds a few counts of this clonotype. The rearrangement links TRBV28 to TRBJ2-1; 10 bases are shared with TRBD2. Germline trimming cut 7 bases from V and 7 bases from J; bases unmatched to any gene: 7. Germline CDR1 MDHEN, CDR2 SYDVKM. The CDR3 has 14 amino acids. CDR3 amino acids: CASIRAGGPNEQFF. DNA of the CDR3: TGTGCCAGCATCAGAGCGGGAGGGCCGAATGAGCAGTTCTTC.

The chain couples TRBV5-1 to TRBJ1-5, with 9 bases aligning to TRBD1. Germline CDR1 is SGHRS and CDR2 is YFSETQ. Trimming cost V 0 bases and J 4 bases; bases outside gene matches: 2. The CDR3 consists of 15 residues. The CDR3 sequence is CASSLDGQGNQPQHF. CDR3 nucleotides: TGCGCCAGCAGCTTGGATGGACAGGGGAATCAGCCCCAGCATTTT.

This rearrangement joins TRBV15 to TRBJ2-3; 7 bases align to TRBD1. This CDR3 has 17 residues. Germline V CDR1 and CDR2: LNHNV, YYDKDF (reference sequence). V gave up 3 bases and J gave up 0 bases; unmatched junction bases: 9. The CDR3 DNA reads TGTGCCACCAGCAGTCCCCAGGGGGACATAAGCACAGATACGCAGTATTTT. Translation gives CATSSPQGDISTDTQYF.

V usage is TRBV20-1 and J usage is TRBJ2-3; tentatively, D is TRBD2 (6 bases). CDR3 length: 12 residues. Germline loops: CDR1 DFQATT, CDR2 SNEGSKA (reference sequence). The CDR3: CSGGPPPDTQYF. The DNA of the CDR3 is TGCTCCGGGGGACCCCCACCAGATACGCAGTATTTT.

This sequence joins TRBV6-2 or TRBV6-3 and TRBJ2-7, with unresolved D. V was pared by 2 bases and J by 0 bases, with 5 bases between. The CDR3 extends over 13 amino acids. The germline V gene encodes CDR1 MNHEY and CDR2 SVGEGT. CDR3 in DNA: TGTGCCAGCAGTTACGTACTCTCCTACGAGCAGTACTTC. Its protein product is CASSYVLSYEQYF.

The chain combines TRBV10-3 with TRBJ2-5; D is undetermined. The CDR3 consists of 13 residues. Germline CDR1 ENHRY, CDR2 SYGVKD. V was trimmed by 6 bases and J by 2 bases, leaving 10 bases between them. CDR3 sequence reads: CAIREVRQETQYF. In nucleotides, the CDR3 is TGTGCCATCAGGGAAGTACGTCAAGAGACCCAGTACTTC.

This clonotype was seen once. V usage is TRBV6-2 or TRBV6-3 and J usage is TRBJ2-3; D remains unclear. The germline V gene has CDR1 MNHEY and CDR2 SVGEGT. The CDR3 sequence is 14 residues long. V shed 6 bases and J shed 0 bases, with 10 bases lying between them. The DNA for the CDR3 is TGTGCCAGCAGCGGGTGGTGGAGCACAGATACGCAGTATTTT. Translating gives CASSGWWSTDTQYF.

The rearrangement links TRBV6-2 or TRBV6-3 to TRBJ2-1; D remains ambiguous. The CDR3 extends over 14 amino acids. The germline gives CDR1 MNHEY, CDR2 SVGEGT. The V end lost 2 bases, the J end lost 0 bases, and 5 bases lay between the germline ends. The CDR3: CASSYLSSYNEQFF. In DNA form, the CDR3 reads TGTGCCAGCAGTTACCTGAGCTCCTACAATGAGCAGTTCTTC.

V is TRBV20-1 and J is TRBJ2-5, with 8 bases matching TRBD2. The V gene end was trimmed by 1 base and the J gene end by 5 bases; junction bases not matched to a gene: 12. From germline, CDR1 is DFQATT and CDR2 SNEGSKA (reference sequence). The CDR3 totals 16 residues. The CDR3, as DNA: TGCAGTGCTAGAGGAGGGGGGCGGGGGACTAGTGAGACCCAGTACTTC. Residues: CSARGGGRGTSETQYF.

The V and J genes are TRBV20-1 and TRBJ2-7; perhaps TRBD2 as D (7 bases). CDR1 is DFQATT, CDR2 SNEGSKA, per germline (reference sequence). Deletions cut 4 bases from V and 3 bases from J, with 16 bases between. This CDR3 comprises 14 residues. The CDR3 DNA sequence: TGCAGTGCTAAAGGGGGGCTAGCGGTCTACGAGCAGTACTTC. It specifies CSAKGGLAVYEQYF.